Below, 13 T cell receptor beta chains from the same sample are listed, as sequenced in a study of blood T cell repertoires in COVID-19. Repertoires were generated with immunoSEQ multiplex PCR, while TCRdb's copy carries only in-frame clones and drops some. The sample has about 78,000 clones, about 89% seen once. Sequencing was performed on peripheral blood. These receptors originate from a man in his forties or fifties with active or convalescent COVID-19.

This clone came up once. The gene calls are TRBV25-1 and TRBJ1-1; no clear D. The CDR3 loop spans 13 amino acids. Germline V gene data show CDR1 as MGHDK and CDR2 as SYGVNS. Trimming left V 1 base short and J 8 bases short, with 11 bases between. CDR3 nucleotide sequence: TGTGCCAGCAGTGAATCGGCCCCCGGGGAAGCTTTCTTT. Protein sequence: CASSESAPGEAFF.

The CDR3 region has the DNA TGTGCCATCAGTGACAGGGGGCAGGACAATGAGCAGTTCTTC. Translating gives CAISDRGQDNEQFF. The V call is TRBV10-3, the J call TRBJ2-1; 8 bases fit TRBD1. The junction had 3 bases not matched to a gene; V was cut back by 3 bases and J by 5 bases. The CDR3 runs to 14 residues. Germline CDR1 ENHRY, CDR2 SYGVKD.

The CDR3 loop is CASSHGQGRTGGYTF. The CDR3 DNA sequence: TGTGCCAGCAGCCATGGGCAGGGGCGAACTGGTGGCTACACCTTC. V and J are TRBV3-1 (or the pseudogene TRBV3-2) and TRBJ1-2; TRBD1 might be the D (6 bases). This CDR3 has 15 amino acids. Trimming removed 3 bases at V and 7 bases at J, with 18 bases between. CDR1 is LGHDT and CDR2 is YNNKEL in the germline V gene (reference sequence).

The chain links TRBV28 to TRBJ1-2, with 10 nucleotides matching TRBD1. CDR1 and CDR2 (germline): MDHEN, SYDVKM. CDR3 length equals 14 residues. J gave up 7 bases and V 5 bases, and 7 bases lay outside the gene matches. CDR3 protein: CASSLPTGGGGYTF. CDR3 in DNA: TGTGCCAGCAGTCTCCCGACAGGGGGCGGTGGCTACACCTTC.

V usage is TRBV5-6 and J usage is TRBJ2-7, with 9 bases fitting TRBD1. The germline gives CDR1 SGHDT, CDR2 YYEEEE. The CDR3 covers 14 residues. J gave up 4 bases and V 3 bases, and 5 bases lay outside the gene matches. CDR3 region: CASSWGQGTYEQYF. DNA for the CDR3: TGTGCCAGCAGCTGGGGACAGGGTACGTACGAGCAGTACTTC.

The CDR3 sequence is CASSPGTGGLETQYF. DNA for the CDR3: TGTGCCAGCAGCCCTGGGACAGGGGGCTTAGAGACCCAGTACTTC. The V and J genes are TRBV11-3 and TRBJ2-5; 12 bases map to TRBD1. Germline CDR1 and CDR2: SGHNT and YENEEA. With V trimmed by 5 bases and J by 4 bases, 5 bases remained unmatched. This CDR3 is 15 amino acids long. Full variable domain (missing parts from reference TRBV11-3 and TRBJ2-5): EAGVVQSPRYKIIEKKQPVAFWCNPISGHNTLYWYLQNLGQGPELLIRYENEEAVDDSQLPKDRFSAERLKGVDSTLKIQPAELGDSAVYLCASSPGTGGLETQYFGPGTRLLVL.

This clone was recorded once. CDR3 bases: TGCGCCAGCAGCTCGACAGTTACTAATGAAAAACTGTTTTTT. Its protein product is CASSSTVTNEKLFF. The chain links TRBV5-1 to TRBJ1-4, with a tentative D call TRBD1 (5 bases). The CDR3 covers 14 residues. CDR1 and CDR2 (germline): SGHRS, YFSETQ. Trimming removed 3 bases from V and 2 bases from J, with 8 bases in between.

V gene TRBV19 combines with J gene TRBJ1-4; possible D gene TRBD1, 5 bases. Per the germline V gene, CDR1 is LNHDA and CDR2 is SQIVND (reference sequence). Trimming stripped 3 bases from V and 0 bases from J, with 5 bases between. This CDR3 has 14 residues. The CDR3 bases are TGTGCCAGTAGTATGACAGCAACTAATGAAAAACTGTTTTTT. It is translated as CASSMTATNEKLFF.

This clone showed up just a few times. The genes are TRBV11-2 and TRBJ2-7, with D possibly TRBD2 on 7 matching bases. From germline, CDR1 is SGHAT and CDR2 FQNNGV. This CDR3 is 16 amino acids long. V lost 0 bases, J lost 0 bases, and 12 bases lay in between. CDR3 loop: CASSLEGGGLSYEQYF. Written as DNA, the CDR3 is TGTGCCAGCAGCTTAGAAGGGGGGGGCCTCTCCTACGAGCAGTACTTC.

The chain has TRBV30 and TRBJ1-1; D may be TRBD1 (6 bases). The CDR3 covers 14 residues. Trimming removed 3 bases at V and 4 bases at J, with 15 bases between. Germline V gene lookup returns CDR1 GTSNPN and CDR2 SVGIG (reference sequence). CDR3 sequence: CAWRSDSFGTEAFF. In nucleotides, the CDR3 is TGTGCCTGGAGATCGGACAGTTTTGGCACTGAAGCTTTCTTT.

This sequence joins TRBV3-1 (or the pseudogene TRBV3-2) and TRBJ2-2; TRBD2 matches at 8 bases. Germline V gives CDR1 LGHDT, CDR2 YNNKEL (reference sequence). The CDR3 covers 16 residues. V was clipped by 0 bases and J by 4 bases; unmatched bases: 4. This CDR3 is CASSQDPGGGTGELFF. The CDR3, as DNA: TGTGCCAGCAGCCAAGATCCGGGGGGGGGCACCGGGGAGCTGTTTTTT.

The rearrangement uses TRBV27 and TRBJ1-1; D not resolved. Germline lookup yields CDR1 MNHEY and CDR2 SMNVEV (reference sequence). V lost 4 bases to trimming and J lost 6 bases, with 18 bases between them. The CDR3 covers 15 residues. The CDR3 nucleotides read TGTGCCAGCAGTTCTGCTGGTGAGGGATGGGCTGAAGCTTTCTTT. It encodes CASSSAGEGWAEAFF.

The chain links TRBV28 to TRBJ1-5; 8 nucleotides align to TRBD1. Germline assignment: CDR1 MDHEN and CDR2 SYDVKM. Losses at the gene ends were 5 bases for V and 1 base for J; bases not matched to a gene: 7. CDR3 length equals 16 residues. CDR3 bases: TGTGCCAGCAGTCCACTGACAGGGGAGAGCAATCAGCCCCAGCATTTT. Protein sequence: CASSPLTGESNQPQHF.